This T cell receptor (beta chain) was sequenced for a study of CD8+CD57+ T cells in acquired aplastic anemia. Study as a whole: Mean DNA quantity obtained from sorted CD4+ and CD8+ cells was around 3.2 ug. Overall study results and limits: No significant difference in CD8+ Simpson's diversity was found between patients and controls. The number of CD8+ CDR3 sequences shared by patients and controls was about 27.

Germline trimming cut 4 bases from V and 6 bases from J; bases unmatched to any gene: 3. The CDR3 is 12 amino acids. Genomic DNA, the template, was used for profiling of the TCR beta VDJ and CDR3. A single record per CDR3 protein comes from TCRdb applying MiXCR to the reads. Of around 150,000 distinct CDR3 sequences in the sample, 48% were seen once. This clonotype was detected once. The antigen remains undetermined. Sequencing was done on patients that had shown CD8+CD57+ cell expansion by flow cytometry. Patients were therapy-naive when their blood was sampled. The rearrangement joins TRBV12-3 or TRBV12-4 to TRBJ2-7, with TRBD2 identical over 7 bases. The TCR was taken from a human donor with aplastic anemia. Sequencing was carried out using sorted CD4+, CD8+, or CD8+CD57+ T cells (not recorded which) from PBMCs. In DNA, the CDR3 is TGTGCCAGCAGTTATATAGCGGGCGAGCAGTACTTC. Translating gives CASSYIAGEQYF.